The T cell receptor (beta chain) under discussion was sequenced for a study of blood T cell repertoires in COVID-19. Study as a whole: Specimens from acute and convalescent COVID-19 originated in the United States, Italy and Spain.

Sequenced by immunoSEQ multiplex PCR; TCRdb stores in-frame clones only, minus some. Of 150,000 to 200,000 clones listed, roughly 80% were seen once; the top ten hold approximately 12%. Looked up from germline, CDR1 is KGHSH and CDR2 is LQKENI. With 1 base removed from V and 4 bases from J, the gap between germline ends came to 10 bases. This CDR3 contains 14 residues. The sample comprised peripheral blood. The TCR was taken from a man aged 50 or older who had recovered from COVID-19. This chain joins TRBV18 and TRBJ2-5; D is uncertain. Written as DNA, the CDR3 is TGTGCCAGCTCACCACAGGAGCTTAGAGAGACCCAGTACTTC. It codes for CASSPQELRETQYF. The variable domain in full, with the rest retrieved from reference TRBV18 and TRBJ2-5, is NAGVMQNPRHLVRRRGQEARLRCSPMKGHSHVYWYRQLPEEGLKFMVYLQKENIIDESGMPKERFSAEFPKEGPSILRIQQVVRGDSAAYFCASSPQELRETQYFGPGTRLLVL.